A single sample is the source of the 23 T cell receptor beta chains below, sequenced in a study of T cell responses to AZD1222 COVID-19 vaccine. Clones were read by immunoSEQ multiplex PCR, and TCRdb kept only the in-frame ones, dropping some. The sample lists 100,000 or so clones, 89% occurring once. The sequenced sample was peripheral blood, obtained 28 days after the second AZD1222 dose. Receptor source: an adult who received the AZD1222 COVID-19 vaccine.

J is TRBJ1-3 and V is TRBV7-6; no reliable D call. The CDR3 totals 13 residues. In germline, CDR1 is SGHVS, CDR2 FNYEAQ. The ends were cut back, 5 bases at V and 4 bases at J, with 9 bases in the middle. The CDR3 protein is CASSAPNGNTIYF. DNA for the CDR3: TGTGCCAGCAGCGCGCCGAACGGAAACACCATATATTTT.

This rearrangement joins TRBV11-2 to TRBJ2-7; the D call may be TRBD1 or TRBD2 (5 bases each). Between the trimmed V and J ends, which lost 5 bases and 0 bases, there was a span of 11 bases. This CDR3 spans 14 amino acids. Germline assignment: CDR1 SGHAT and CDR2 FQNNGV. For the CDR3, the DNA is TGTGCCAGCAGCAACGGGACGGACTCCTACGAGCAGTACTTC. As protein: CASSNGTDSYEQYF.

In nucleotides, the CDR3 is TGTGCCAGCAGACTACAGGTATTGGGCCCGCAGTTCTTC. Amino acids: CASRLQVLGPQFF. J is TRBJ2-1 and V is TRBV11-2; TRBD1 is a possible D gene (5 bases). From germline, CDR1 is SGHAT and CDR2 FQNNGV. V shed 6 bases and J shed 12 bases, with 18 bases lying between them. The CDR3 sequence is 13 residues long.

V gene TRBV20-1 combines with J gene TRBJ2-7; possibly TRBD1 or TRBD2 for D (5 bases each). Germline V gene lookup returns CDR1 DFQATT and CDR2 SNEGSKA (reference sequence). The CDR3 is 11 amino acids. The ends were cut back, 8 bases at V and 2 bases at J, with 10 bases in the middle. The DNA for the CDR3 is TGCAGTTCGAGGGACGCCTACGAGCAGTACTTC. This sequence encodes CSSRDAYEQYF.

V is TRBV10-3 and J is TRBJ2-1, with 9 positions matching TRBD2. The CDR3 loop spans 16 amino acids. Germline CDR1 is ENHRY and CDR2 is SYGVKD. V lost 0 bases to trimming and J lost 4 bases; unmatched junction nucleotides: 4. The CDR3: CAISESGTSRYNEQFF. CDR3 bases: TGTGCCATCAGTGAGTCTGGGACTAGCAGATACAATGAGCAGTTCTTC.

This chain uses TRBV4-1 with TRBJ1-5, with D uncertain. This CDR3 is built from 14 residues. Germline loops: CDR1 MGHRA, CDR2 YSYEKL. Between the trimmed V and J ends, which lost 1 base and 5 bases, there was a span of 9 bases. The CDR3 spells CASSQGAVHQPQHF. CDR3 DNA: TGCGCCAGCAGCCAAGGGGCGGTTCATCAGCCCCAGCATTTT.

The chain links TRBV7-8 to TRBJ2-4; 12 bases match TRBD1. J gave up 0 bases and V 5 bases, and 8 bases lay outside the gene matches. Per germline, CDR1 SGHVS and CDR2 FQNEAQ. The CDR3 spans 18 residues. The CDR3 spells CASSPGQGALGAKNIQYF. The CDR3 coding sequence is TGTGCCAGCAGCCCGGGACAGGGGGCATTGGGAGCCAAAAACATTCAGTACTTC.

This sequence joins TRBV6-5 and TRBJ2-1; 8 bases are a match to TRBD2. The germline V gene has CDR1 MNHEY and CDR2 SVGAGI. The CDR3 contains 15 residues. With 8 bases clipped from V and 2 bases from J, the junction kept 8 bases outside the gene matches. The CDR3 region is CASSLREGPYNEQFF. CDR3 nucleotides: TGTGCCAGCTCGCTCCGGGAGGGCCCCTACAATGAGCAGTTCTTC.

This clone was observed a single time. This sequence joins TRBV5-4 and TRBJ1-6; D uncertain. The V end was cut by 6 bases, the J end by 7 bases, with 17 bases between. The CDR3 length is 15 residues. Germline V gives CDR1 SGHNT, CDR2 YYREEE (reference sequence). CDR3 nucleotide sequence: TGTGCCAGCACCGTGGACCCTAAAGGGAATTCACCCCTCCACTTT. Its protein product is CASTVDPKGNSPLHF.

V gene TRBV6-5 combines with J gene TRBJ2-7, with D unresolved. CDR1 and CDR2 (germline): MNHEY, SVGAGI. The CDR3 consists of 10 residues. V shed 10 bases and J shed 5 bases, with 9 bases lying between them. The CDR3 sequence is CATSPDEQYF. The CDR3 coding sequence is TGTGCCACCTCCCCCGACGAGCAGTACTTC.

This clone has only a few counts. The genes are TRBV11-2 and TRBJ2-1, with 10 positions matching TRBD2. V lost 2 bases to trimming and J lost 7 bases; unmatched junction nucleotides: 5. The CDR3 sequence is 15 residues long. CDR1 SGHAT and CDR2 FQNNGV come from the germline V gene. CDR3: CASSLIAGGMNEQFF. DNA of the CDR3: TGTGCCAGCAGCTTAATAGCGGGAGGAATGAATGAGCAGTTCTTC.

J is TRBJ1-1 and V is TRBV28; weak D call: TRBD1 (6 bases). Looked up from germline, CDR1 is MDHEN and CDR2 is SYDVKM. Trimming stripped 6 bases from V and 1 base from J, with 15 bases between. The CDR3 is 15 residues long. The CDR3 spells CASSWQGYGNTEAFF. In DNA form, the CDR3 reads TGTGCCAGCAGCTGGCAGGGGTATGGGAACACTGAAGCTTTCTTT.

The V gene is TRBV21-1, the J gene TRBJ1-2; the table's TRBD1 call for D was not verified on the DNA. TRBV21-1 is a pseudogene. The CDR3 has 13 amino acids. The CDR3 loop is CASPRVDIYGYTF. The CDR3 DNA sequence: TGTGCCAGCCCCAGAGTGGACATCTATGGCTACACCTTC.

CDR3 bases: TGTGCCAGCAGCGTGCCAGGGTTAAGGAACACTGAAGCTTTCTTT. Its protein product is CASSVPGLRNTEAFF. This rearrangement joins TRBV14 to TRBJ1-1; weak D call: TRBD1 (5 bases). Trimming took 5 bases from V and 1 from J, leaving 14 bases between them. The CDR3 has 15 residues. In germline, CDR1 is SGHDN, CDR2 FVKESK.

The CDR3 loop reads CASSLISYKQFF. The CDR3 DNA reads as TGTGCCAGCAGCTTAATAAGTTATAAGCAGTTCTTC. The chain is built from TRBV11-2 and TRBJ2-1; no reliable D call. This CDR3 comprises 12 residues. The germline V gene has CDR1 SGHAT and CDR2 FQNNGV. V lost 2 bases to trimming and J lost 11 bases, with 10 bases between them.

The chain combines TRBV30 with TRBJ2-7; D might be TRBD2 (7 bases). V was trimmed by 0 bases and J by 6 bases, leaving 18 bases between them. The CDR3 sequence is 15 residues long. Germline V gene data show CDR1 as GTSNPN and CDR2 as SVGIG (reference sequence). The CDR3 coding sequence is TGTGCCTGGAGTGTAGGGAGGGGGGGGTCTTGCGAGCAGTACTTC. Translating it yields CAWSVGRGGSCEQYF. The full variable domain, completed using reference TRBV30 and TRBJ2-7, is SQTIHQWPATLVQPVGSPLSLECTVEGTSNPNLYWYRQAAGRGLQLLFYSVGIGQISSEVPQNLSASRPQDRQFILSSKKLLLSDSGFYLCAWSVGRGGSCEQYFGPGTRLTVT.

This chain joins TRBV5-1 and TRBJ2-7, with D possibly TRBD2 on 6 matching bases. With 2 bases removed from V and 0 bases from J, the gap between germline ends came to 12 bases. The CDR3 is 15 amino acids. The germline CDR1 and CDR2 sequences are SGHRS and YFSETQ. Here the CDR3 DNA reads TGCGCCAGCAGCTTTGACGGGGGATCCTCCTACGAGCAGTACTTC. Translated: CASSFDGGSSYEQYF.

This clone was seen once. The chain uses TRBV5-1 and TRBJ2-1, with D perhaps given as TRBD1 or TRBD2 (5 bases each). The CDR3 is 15 amino acids. V was trimmed by 1 base and J by 0 bases, leaving 8 bases between them. CDR1 is SGHRS and CDR2 is YFSETQ in the germline V gene. The CDR3 region has the DNA TGCGCCAGCAGCTTGATGGGGGACTCCTACAATGAGCAGTTCTTC. Translated: CASSLMGDSYNEQFF.

CDR3 loop: CASSQEDALSSYEQYF. CDR3 nucleotides: TGCGCCAGCAGCCAAGAAGACGCCCTCAGCTCCTACGAGCAGTACTTC. The genes are TRBV4-1 and TRBJ2-7; D is ambiguous. CDR3 size: 16 residues. Germline assignment: CDR1 MGHRA and CDR2 YSYEKL. V shed 0 bases and J shed 0 bases, with 12 bases lying between them.

The chain combines TRBV15 with TRBJ1-1; D is undetermined. Germline V gene sequence: CDR1 LNHNV, CDR2 YYDKDF (reference sequence). CDR3 size: 14 residues. Trimming pared 0 bases from V and 1 base from J, leaving 6 bases between. CDR3 protein: CATSRDGRNTEAFF. The CDR3 DNA sequence: TGTGCCACCAGCAGAGATGGGAGGAACACTGAAGCTTTCTTT.

This clone was counted only a few times. The V gene is TRBV5-1, the J gene TRBJ2-7, with 16 bases lining up with TRBD2. Germline V gene sequence: CDR1 SGHRS, CDR2 YFSETQ. V lost 4 bases, J lost 0 bases, and 4 bases stayed unmatched. This CDR3 spans 17 amino acids. The CDR3 sequence is CASSGGTSGRASYEQYF. The CDR3 coding sequence is TGCGCCAGCAGCGGAGGGACTAGCGGGAGGGCCTCCTACGAGCAGTACTTC. The variable domain in full, completed from reference TRBV5-1 and TRBJ2-7, reads KAGVTQTPRYLIKTRGQQVTLSCSPISGHRSVSWYQQTPGQGLQFLFEYFSETQRNKGNFPGRFSGRQFSNSRSEMNVSTLELGDSALYLCASSGGTSGRASYEQYFGPGTRLTVT.

The chain has TRBV19 and TRBJ2-7; D remains ambiguous. CDR1 and CDR2 from the germline V gene are LNHDA and SQIVND (reference sequence). V was pared by 5 bases and J by 3 bases, with 11 bases between. This CDR3 is built from 13 residues. The CDR3 DNA reads as TGTGCCAGTAGTCTTGCGGAGAACTACGAGCAGTACTTC. Protein product: CASSLAENYEQYF.

This chain links TRBV9 with TRBJ2-3, with 7 positions matching TRBD1. Germline V gene lookup returns CDR1 SGDLS and CDR2 YYNGEE. The CDR3 is made up of 16 amino acids. V lost 0 bases, J lost 1 base, and 5 bases stayed unmatched. The CDR3 is CASSVEPQGGTDTQYF. The CDR3 DNA reads as TGTGCCAGCAGCGTAGAGCCTCAGGGGGGCACAGATACGCAGTATTTT.